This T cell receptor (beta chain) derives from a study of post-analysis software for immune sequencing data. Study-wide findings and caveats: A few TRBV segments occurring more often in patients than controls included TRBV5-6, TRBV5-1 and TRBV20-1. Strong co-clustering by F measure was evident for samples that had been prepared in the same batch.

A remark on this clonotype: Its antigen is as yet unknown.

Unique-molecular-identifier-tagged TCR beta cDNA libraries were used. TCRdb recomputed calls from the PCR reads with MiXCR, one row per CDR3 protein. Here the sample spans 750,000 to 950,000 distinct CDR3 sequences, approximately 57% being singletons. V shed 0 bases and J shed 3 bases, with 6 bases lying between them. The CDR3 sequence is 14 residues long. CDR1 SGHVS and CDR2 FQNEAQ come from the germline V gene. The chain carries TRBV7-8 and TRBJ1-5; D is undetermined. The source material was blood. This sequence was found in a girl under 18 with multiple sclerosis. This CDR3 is CASSLALDNQPQHF. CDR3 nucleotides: TGTGCCAGCAGCTTAGCGCTGGACAATCAGCCCCAGCATTTT.